The rows below give T cell receptor beta chains drawn from one sample of a study of blood T cell repertoires in COVID-19. This table comes from immunoSEQ multiplex PCR, and its TCRdb copy is limited to in-frame clones, with some not included. Of fewer than 400,000 clones listed, roughly 88% are singletons. Sequencing input: PBMCs or T cells enriched from blood (not recorded which). These receptors all come from a man aged 25 to 40 who had recovered from COVID-19. CDR3s include the opening cysteine and the closing phenylalanine or tryptophan.

j_call v_call cdr3_aa
TRBJ2-7 TRBV5-1 CASTLAGLSYEQYF
TRBJ2-3 TRBV9 CASSVDGLESTDTQYF
TRBJ1-2 TRBV19 CASSTSTGGFTGYTF
TRBJ2-7 TRBV18 CASSADRGYYEQYF
TRBJ2-7 TRBV2 CASSDPLGQGSHEQYF
TRBJ1-1 TRBV5-1 CASSSGTANSEAFF
TRBJ2-2 TRBV30 CAWRAQRGPGELFF
TRBJ2-7 TRBV3-1/TRBV3-2 CASSDRAYYEQYF
TRBJ2-7 TRBV30 CAWSGGTGIYEQYF
TRBJ2-7 TRBV15 CATSRDLQGYEQYF
TRBJ1-6 TRBV19 CASSSAAGISPLHF
TRBJ1-1 TRBV7-8 CASCEYHDPNTEAFF
TRBJ1-1 TRBV2 CASSRDRANTEAFF
TRBJ1-1 TRBV19 CASSRPGQGGDEAFF
TRBJ2-1 TRBV9 CASSVVGGGSEQFF
TRBJ1-2 TRBV6-5 CASRGTGSYGYTF
TRBJ1-4 TRBV28 CASSQGQDEKLFF
TRBJ2-5 TRBV30 CAWRRPGTSEGTQYF
TRBJ1-6 TRBV11-1 CASSINGVSPLHF
TRBJ1-4 TRBV7-8 CASSSGQGAWEKLFF
TRBJ2-7 TRBV3-1/TRBV3-2 CASRGAGLAGTYEQYF
TRBJ1-2 TRBV3-1/TRBV3-2 CASSQEGMEEPGYGYTF
TRBJ2-2 TRBV19 CASSQQQGGANTGELFF
TRBJ2-1 TRBV11-2 CASSSTPGNEQFF
TRBJ2-2 TRBV5-6 CASSFPSTGELFF
TRBJ2-7 TRBV2 CASSVGVTDEQYF